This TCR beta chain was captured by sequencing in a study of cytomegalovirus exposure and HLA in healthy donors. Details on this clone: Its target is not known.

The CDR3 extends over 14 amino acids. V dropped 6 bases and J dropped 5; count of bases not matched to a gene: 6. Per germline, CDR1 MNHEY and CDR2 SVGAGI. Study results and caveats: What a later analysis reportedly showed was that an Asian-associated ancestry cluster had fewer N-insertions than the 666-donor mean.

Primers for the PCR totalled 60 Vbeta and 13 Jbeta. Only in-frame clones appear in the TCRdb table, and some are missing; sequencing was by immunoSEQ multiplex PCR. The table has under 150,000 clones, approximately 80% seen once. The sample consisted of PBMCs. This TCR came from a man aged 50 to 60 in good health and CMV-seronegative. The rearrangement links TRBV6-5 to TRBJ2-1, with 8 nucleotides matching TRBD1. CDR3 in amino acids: CASSRTGMNNEQFF. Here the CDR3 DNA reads TGTGCCAGCAGCCGGACAGGGATGAACAATGAGCAGTTCTTC.